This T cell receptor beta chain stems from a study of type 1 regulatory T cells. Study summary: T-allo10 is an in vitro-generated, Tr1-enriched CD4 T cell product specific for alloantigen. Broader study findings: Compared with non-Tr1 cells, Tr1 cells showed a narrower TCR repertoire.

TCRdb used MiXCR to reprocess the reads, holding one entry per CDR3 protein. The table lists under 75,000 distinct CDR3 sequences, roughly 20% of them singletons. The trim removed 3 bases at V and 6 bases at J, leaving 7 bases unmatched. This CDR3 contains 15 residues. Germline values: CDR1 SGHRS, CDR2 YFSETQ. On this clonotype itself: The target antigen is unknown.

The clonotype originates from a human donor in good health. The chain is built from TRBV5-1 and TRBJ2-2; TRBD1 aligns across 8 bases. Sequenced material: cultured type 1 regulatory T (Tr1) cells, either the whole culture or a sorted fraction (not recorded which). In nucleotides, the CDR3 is TGCGCCAGCAGCTCCGGGACAGGAGGGGCCGGGGAGCTGTTTTTT. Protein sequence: CASSSGTGGAGELFF. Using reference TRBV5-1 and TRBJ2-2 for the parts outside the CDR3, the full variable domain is KAGVTQTPRYLIKTRGQQVTLSCSPISGHRSVSWYQQTPGQGLQFLFEYFSETQRNKGNFPGRFSGRQFSNSRSEMNVSTLELGDSALYLCASSSGTGGAGELFFGEGSRLTVL.